Included here is one T cell receptor (beta chain) sequence, with context. This sample was included in a study of T-cell memory formation after mild COVID-19. Trimming removed 6 bases at V and 3 bases at J, with 14 bases between. CDR1 is MNHNS and CDR2 is SASEGT in the germline V gene. The CDR3 has 14 amino acids. TCRdb analysed the 5' RACE reads with MiXCR anew, one entry per CDR3 protein. The sample lists about 270,000 distinct CDR3 sequences, less than 20% occurring once. The sequence was obtained from an adult woman who had mild COVID-19 (a few samples of this study predate the infection). Cell type and time point are not known. This rearrangement joins TRBV6-1 to TRBJ2-5; the D gene is possibly TRBD1 (8 bases). The sequenced material came from PBMCs or a T cell subset sorted from them (not recorded which). DNA for the CDR3: TGTGCCAGCAGCCTACAGGGGGGGAAAGAGACCCAGTACTTC. It is translated as CASSLQGGKETQYF.